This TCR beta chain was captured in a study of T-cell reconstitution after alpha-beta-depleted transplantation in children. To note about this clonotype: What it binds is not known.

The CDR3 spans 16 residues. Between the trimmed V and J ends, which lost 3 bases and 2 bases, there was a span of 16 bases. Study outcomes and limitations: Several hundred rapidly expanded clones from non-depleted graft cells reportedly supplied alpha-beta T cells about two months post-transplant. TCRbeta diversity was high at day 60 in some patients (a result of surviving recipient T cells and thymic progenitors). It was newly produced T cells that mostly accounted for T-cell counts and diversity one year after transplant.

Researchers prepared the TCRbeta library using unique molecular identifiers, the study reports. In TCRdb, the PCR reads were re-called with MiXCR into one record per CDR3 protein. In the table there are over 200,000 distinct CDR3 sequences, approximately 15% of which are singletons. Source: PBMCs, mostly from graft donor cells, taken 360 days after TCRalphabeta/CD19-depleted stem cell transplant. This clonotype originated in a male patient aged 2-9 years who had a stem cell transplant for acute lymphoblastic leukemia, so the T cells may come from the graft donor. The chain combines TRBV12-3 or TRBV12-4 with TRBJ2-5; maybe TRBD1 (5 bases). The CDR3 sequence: CASSFPDSRQQETQYF. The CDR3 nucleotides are TGTGCCAGCAGTTTCCCGGATTCTAGACAGCAAGAGACCCAGTACTTC.